This T cell receptor (beta chain) was sequenced for a study of CD8+CD57+ T cells in acquired aplastic anemia. Study details: Sorted CD4+ and CD8+ cells yielded DNA averaging around 3.2 ug. General study results and limits: Patients showed no significant difference from controls in CD8+ Simpson's diversity. Found in both controls and patients were around 30 CD8+ CDR3 sequences.

The CDR3 contains 12 residues. Trimming stripped 2 bases from V and 7 bases from J, with 11 bases between. The germline CDR1 and CDR2 sequences are GTSNPN and SVGIG (reference sequence). Details on this clonotype: Antigen unknown.

Patients picked for sequencing had shown CD8+CD57+ cell expansion detected by flow cytometry. Everyone among the patients had severe acquired aplastic anemia. It was genomic DNA that served as the template for profiling TCR beta VDJ and CDR3. Each CDR3 protein gets one entry after TCRdb re-called the reads with MiXCR. The sample has about 150,000 distinct CDR3 sequences; about 50% are singletons. Sequencing was done on a sample of sorted CD4+, CD8+, or CD8+CD57+ T cells (not recorded which) from PBMCs. This sequence was found in a human donor with aplastic anemia. The chain carries TRBV30 and TRBJ1-2; no clear D gene. CDR3 in amino acids: CAWSKRRAGYTF. CDR3 nucleotide sequence: TGTGCCTGGAGTAAACGGAGAGCTGGCTACACCTTC.